The 19 T cell receptor beta chains listed next were all sequenced from one sample in a study of T cells in narcolepsy. Repertoires were generated with immunoSEQ multiplex PCR, while TCRdb's copy carries only in-frame clones and drops some. The repertoire has about 13,000 clones, 85% to 90% of them found once; the top ten carry less than 2%. Source material: CD45RA- memory CD4+ T cells from PBMCs. All receptors derive from a human donor with narcolepsy.

This chain joins TRBV7-2 and TRBJ2-1, with TRBD2 identical over 9 bases. Per germline, CDR1 SGHTA and CDR2 FQGNSA. The V and J ends lost 8 bases and 4 bases, in that order; junction bases with no gene match: 6. The CDR3 covers 14 residues. In DNA, the CDR3 is TGTGCCAGCCCCCGCGGGAGGGCTTACAATGAGCAGTTCTTC. Residues: CASPRGRAYNEQFF.

The rearrangement uses TRBV7-2 and TRBJ2-5; the match to TRBD2 covers 14 bases. The CDR3 length is 19 residues. Germline V CDR1 and CDR2: SGHTA, FQGNSA. The V and J ends lost 1 base and 2 bases, in that order; junction bases with no gene match: 9. For the CDR3, the DNA is TGTGCCAGCAGCTTAGAGCCGGGACTAGCGGGAGCCCAGCAAGAGACCCAGTACTTC. Residues: CASSLEPGLAGAQQETQYF.

The V gene is TRBV6-1, the J gene TRBJ2-5; a possible D gene is TRBD1 (6 bases). Germline V gene sequence: CDR1 MNHNS, CDR2 SASEGT. The CDR3 contains 14 residues. V lost 4 bases and J 1 base, leaving 10 bases between the germline ends. CDR3 DNA sequence: TGTGCCAGCAGTGTCGGACAGTCCCAAGAGACCCAGTACTTC. Translation gives CASSVGQSQETQYF.

V usage is TRBV5-1 and J usage is TRBJ2-5; maybe TRBD2 (6 bases). V was cut by 3 bases and J by 1 base, with 13 bases left in between. CDR1 is SGHRS and CDR2 is YFSETQ in the germline V gene. This CDR3 comprises 15 residues. The CDR3 spells CASSSRLGTQETQYF. The CDR3 DNA sequence: TGCGCCAGCAGCTCCCGACTAGGAACCCAAGAGACCCAGTACTTC.

The DNA of the CDR3 is TGTGCCAGTAGTATAGCGGGACAGAACCAAGAGACCCAGTACTTC. Its protein product is CASSIAGQNQETQYF. This chain connects TRBV19 to TRBJ2-5; 7 bases match TRBD1. V trimming: 1 base; J trimming: 0 bases; junction bases outside the gene matches: 2. The CDR3 runs 15 residues. Per the germline V gene, CDR1 is LNHDA and CDR2 is SQIVND (reference sequence).

This chain joins TRBV29-1 and TRBJ2-2, with 8 positions matching TRBD2. J lost 3 bases, V lost 5 bases, and 5 bases had no gene match. The CDR3 sequence is 14 residues long. Germline V gene data show CDR1 as SQVTM and CDR2 as ANQGSEA. This CDR3 is CSVRTSGDTGELFF. CDR3 DNA sequence: TGCAGCGTTCGAACTAGCGGCGACACCGGGGAGCTGTTTTTT.

The V and J genes are TRBV19 and TRBJ2-7, with D uncertain. The CDR3 is 16 amino acids. From germline, CDR1 is LNHDA and CDR2 SQIVND (reference sequence). V lost 4 bases, J lost 0 bases, and 16 bases lay in between. The CDR3 DNA sequence: TGTGCCAGTAGTACCTGGGCCCCCCCCTCCTCCTACGAGCAGTACTTC. Translation gives CASSTWAPPSSYEQYF.

CDR3 in amino acids: CASSPGYGGRNYGYTF. For the CDR3, the DNA is TGCGCCAGCAGCCCGGGCTACGGGGGGAGGAACTATGGCTACACCTTC. The rearrangement joins TRBV4-1 to TRBJ1-2, with D perhaps matching TRBD1 (5 bases). The ends were cut back, 4 bases at V and 2 bases at J, with 17 bases in the middle. Per germline, CDR1 MGHRA and CDR2 YSYEKL. This CDR3 has 16 residues.

This rearrangement joins TRBV5-1 to TRBJ2-1; 7 bases line up with TRBD2. The CDR3 consists of 16 residues. Germline trimming cut 0 bases from V and 4 bases from J; bases unmatched to any gene: 7. Germline V gene data show CDR1 as SGHRS and CDR2 as YFSETQ. CDR3 sequence reads: CASSLELAEGYNEQFF. Here the CDR3 DNA reads TGCGCCAGCAGCTTGGAGCTAGCGGAGGGGTACAATGAGCAGTTCTTC.

The V call is TRBV25-1, the J call TRBJ1-1; D is ambiguous. The CDR3 extends over 12 amino acids. Germline values: CDR1 MGHDK, CDR2 SYGVNS. Trimming shortened V by 6 bases and J by 3 bases, and 8 bases separated the two germline ends. The CDR3 is CASRVAHTEAFF. CDR3 coding DNA: TGTGCCAGCAGAGTGGCACACACTGAAGCTTTCTTT.

The gene calls are TRBV11-3 and TRBJ1-1; D is unclear. V was shortened by 3 bases and J by 1 base, with 6 bases between the two germline ends. CDR1 is SGHNT and CDR2 is YENEEA in the germline V gene. The CDR3 sequence is 13 residues long. The CDR3 DNA follows: TGTGCCAGCAGCTTCGAAGCGAACACTGAAGCTTTCTTT. This sequence encodes CASSFEANTEAFF.

The chain uses TRBV29-1 and TRBJ2-3; 7 bases are shared with TRBD2. Germline-derived CDR1 and CDR2 are SQVTM and ANQGSEA. V was clipped by 4 bases and J by 1 base; unmatched bases: 5. This CDR3 has 14 amino acids. The CDR3 DNA follows: TGCAGCGTTGGTGGCGGGAGCGGCACAGATACGCAGTATTTT. It codes for CSVGGGSGTDTQYF.

The J gene is TRBJ1-2, the V gene TRBV28, with TRBD1 matching over 8 bases. Germline trimming cut 7 bases from V and 4 bases from J; bases unmatched to any gene: 14. Germline-derived CDR1 and CDR2 are MDHEN and SYDVKM. This CDR3 comprises 16 residues. The DNA for the CDR3 is TGTGCCAGCACCCAACCCGGACAGGGAACGACCTATGGCTACACCTTC. This codes for CASTQPGQGTTYGYTF.

This chain links TRBV6-6 with TRBJ1-2, with D possibly matching TRBD1 (6 bases). Trimming left V 2 bases short and J 8 bases short, with 12 bases between. Germline CDR1 and CDR2: MNHNY and SVGAGI (reference sequence). The CDR3 runs 13 residues. The CDR3 DNA is TGTGCCAGCAGTTACGCGGGGGCGAAGGGCTACACCTTC. Translated, it gives CASSYAGAKGYTF.

This chain links TRBV5-1 with TRBJ2-2; TRBD2 matches at 7 bases. This CDR3 spans 15 amino acids. Germline lookup yields CDR1 SGHRS and CDR2 YFSETQ. V lost 8 bases, J lost 2 bases, and 9 bases stayed unmatched. The CDR3 protein is CASTTSPINTGELFF. The CDR3 nucleotides are TGCGCCAGTACGACTAGCCCAATTAACACCGGGGAGCTGTTTTTT.

The rearrangement joins TRBV7-6 to TRBJ2-7; D is perhaps TRBD2 (6 bases). The CDR3 is 16 residues long. Germline V gene lookup returns CDR1 SGHVS and CDR2 FNYEAQ. Trimming removed 0 bases from V and 5 bases from J, with 17 bases in between. Here the CDR3 reads CASSLALGAGFNEQYF. For the CDR3, the DNA is TGTGCCAGCAGCTTAGCTCTGGGCGCGGGATTCAACGAGCAGTACTTC.

The chain employs TRBV6-5 and TRBJ2-2; D is unclear. Deletions cut 4 bases from V and 7 bases from J, with 7 bases between. This CDR3 is built from 12 residues. Germline V lookup: CDR1 MNHEY, CDR2 SVGAGI. The CDR3 DNA is TGTGCCAGCAGTTTCTTAGACGGGGAGCTGTTTTTT. Translation: CASSFLDGELFF.

In this sample, this clone turned up once. This sequence joins TRBV5-1 and TRBJ2-7, with D possibly matching TRBD1 (5 bases). CDR3 length: 12 residues. The V end lost 4 bases, the J end lost 3 bases, and 8 bases lay between the germline ends. Germline-derived CDR1 and CDR2 are SGHRS and YFSETQ. The CDR3 nucleotides read TGCGCCAGCAGCACCCAGGGCTACGAGCAGTACTTC. It encodes CASSTQGYEQYF.

The chain carries TRBV18 and TRBJ1-2, with 8 positions matching TRBD1. Looked up from germline, CDR1 is KGHSH and CDR2 is LQKENI. CDR3 size: 14 residues. V trimming: 2 bases; J trimming: 12 bases; junction bases outside the gene matches: 11. CDR3 DNA: TGTGCCAGCTCACCATCGGGTCCGGGGGGACAGGACACCTTC. Amino acids: CASSPSGPGGQDTF.